The 23 T cell receptor beta chains below were found in one sample sequenced in a study of T cell responses to AZD1222 COVID-19 vaccine. Assay used: immunoSEQ multiplex PCR; TCRdb lists only in-frame clones, some missing. The table has tens of thousands of clones, 80% seen once; the top ten hold 12%. Here the sequenced sample was peripheral blood, taken on day 0 of AZD1222 vaccination. The receptors here all came from an adult in good health.

This clone was seen only a few times. The chain employs TRBV11-2 and TRBJ2-1; tentative D call: TRBD2 (6 bases). Trimming stripped 8 bases from V and 4 bases from J, with 21 bases between. Germline CDR1 and CDR2: SGHAT and FQNNGV. The CDR3 loop spans 16 amino acids. CDR3 nucleotide sequence: TGTGCCAGCTTGCGGCTCATGGGGGGTAGATACAATGAGCAGTTCTTC. Translating it yields CASLRLMGGRYNEQFF.

This clone was counted between two and nine times. The rearrangement joins TRBV1 to TRBJ1-1. TRBV1 is marked as a pseudogene. The CDR3 is made up of 16 amino acids. The CDR3 reads CTSSQDRRIMNTEAFF. CDR3 DNA sequence: TGCACCAGCAGCCAAGATCGGCGGATCATGAACACTGAAGCTTTCTTT.

The chain carries TRBV5-6 and TRBJ1-1; D gene uncertain. Germline V gene lookup returns CDR1 SGHDT and CDR2 YYEEEE. The CDR3 covers 14 residues. The V gene lost 0 bases and the J gene lost 4 bases, with 10 bases spanning the gap. For the CDR3, the DNA is TGTGCCAGCAGCTTGGTCGGACCAGGCACTGAAGCTTTCTTT. Translating it yields CASSLVGPGTEAFF.

The chain employs TRBV30 and TRBJ2-3; D is perhaps TRBD2 (5 bases). V lost 5 bases and J lost 5, with 20 bases in between. CDR3 size: 15 residues. Germline CDR1 reads GTSNPN; CDR2 reads SVGIG (reference sequence). The CDR3 region has the DNA TGTGCCTGGGGAACACTAGACAATTTGCGAGATACGCAGTATTTT. It specifies CAWGTLDNLRDTQYF.

Here the CDR3 reads CASSQDLSHTLTSKLNTEAFF. The CDR3 DNA follows: TGCGCCAGCAGCCAAGATTTGAGCCACACCCTAACCTCGAAACTGAACACTGAAGCTTTCTTT. The chain joins TRBV4-1 to TRBJ1-1; D is ambiguous. This CDR3 contains 21 residues. CDR1 is MGHRA and CDR2 is YSYEKL in the germline V gene. V lost 0 bases, J lost 0 bases, and 26 bases lay in between.

The V gene is TRBV10-3, the J gene TRBJ2-3; D remains unclear. CDR3 length: 12 residues. Trimming left V 6 bases short and J 2 bases short, with 6 bases between. CDR1 is ENHRY, CDR2 SYGVKD, per germline. CDR3 in DNA: TGTGCCATCAGGTCTTCCACAGATACGCAGTATTTT. This gives the protein CAIRSSTDTQYF.

V and J are TRBV2 and TRBJ2-3; 7 nucleotides align to TRBD2. CDR1 and CDR2 (germline): SNHLY, FYNNEI. The CDR3 is 15 residues long. Trimming took 2 bases from V and 1 from J; bases not matched to a gene: 3. CDR3 nucleotide sequence: TGTGCCAGCAGTGAAAGACTAGCCGGCACAGATACGCAGTATTTT. Translation: CASSERLAGTDTQYF.

V and J are TRBV19 and TRBJ2-7, with 9 bases matching TRBD1. The ends lost 0 bases at V and 2 bases at J; junction bases unmatched: 8. The CDR3 consists of 17 residues. The germline CDR1 and CDR2 sequences are LNHDA and SQIVND (reference sequence). The CDR3: CASSIDLETGGPYEQYF. CDR3 bases: TGTGCCAGTAGTATAGATCTTGAGACAGGGGGTCCCTACGAGCAGTACTTC.

In DNA form, the CDR3 reads TGCGCCAGCAGCTTACAGACGGGAAACACTGAAGCTTTCTTT. Amino acid sequence: CASSLQTGNTEAFF. The rearrangement links TRBV5-1 to TRBJ1-1; D remains ambiguous. There are 14 residues in the CDR3. Trimming shortened V by 2 bases and J by 2 bases, and 10 bases separated the two germline ends. Germline V gives CDR1 SGHRS, CDR2 YFSETQ.

V gene TRBV11-2 combines with J gene TRBJ2-1; maybe TRBD2 (7 bases). This CDR3 spans 14 amino acids. The germline gives CDR1 SGHAT, CDR2 FQNNGV. V lost 10 bases, J lost 7 bases, and 20 bases lay in between. CDR3 bases: TGTGCCACCAACTTTGGGCGGGGGCTGAATGAGCAGTTCTTC. As protein: CATNFGRGLNEQFF.

The chain is built from TRBV29-1 and TRBJ1-1; D remains unclear. The CDR3 sequence is 13 residues long. The V gene lost 8 bases and the J gene lost 1 base, with 14 bases spanning the gap. Germline CDR1 is SQVTM and CDR2 is ANQGSEA. The CDR3: CSSFGSPNTEAFF. The CDR3 coding sequence is TGCAGCAGCTTTGGGAGTCCGAACACTGAAGCTTTCTTT.

This chain joins TRBV7-3 and TRBJ2-2; weak D call: TRBD2 (5 bases). CDR3 length equals 16 residues. V was pared by 5 bases and J by 5 bases, with 18 bases between. Germline V gene lookup returns CDR1 SGHTA and CDR2 FQGTGA. CDR3 coding DNA: TGTGCCAGCAGCGACCAGCCTAGCCCCGTTACCGGGGAGCTGTTTTTT. Residues: CASSDQPSPVTGELFF.

This sequence joins TRBV5-1 and TRBJ1-2, with TRBD1 matching 7 bases. Trimming at V came to 5 bases and at J to 0 bases, leaving 4 bases not matched to a gene. The CDR3 runs to 14 residues. CDR1 and CDR2 (germline): SGHRS, YFSETQ. This CDR3 is CASRRDSTNYGYTF. The CDR3 DNA sequence: TGCGCCAGCAGGCGGGACAGTACTAACTATGGCTACACCTTC.

The chain recombines TRBV30 with TRBJ2-1; weak D call: TRBD2 (6 bases). V lost 0 bases and J lost 6, with 15 bases in between. Germline V gene sequence: CDR1 GTSNPN, CDR2 SVGIG (reference sequence). CDR3 length: 15 amino acids. The CDR3 region has the DNA TGTGCCTGGAGTGTACGGTTTCAGGGAGGCAATGAGCAGTTCTTC. Its translation is CAWSVRFQGGNEQFF.

The chain links TRBV9 to TRBJ2-6, with 10 bases fitting TRBD2. J was trimmed by 0 bases and V by 1 base; bases with no gene match: 7. CDR3 size: 19 residues. The germline CDR1 and CDR2 sequences are SGDLS and YYNGEE. The CDR3 loop reads CASSVYSGGPSSGANVLTF. The CDR3 DNA reads as TGTGCCAGCAGCGTATATAGCGGGGGGCCGAGCTCTGGGGCCAACGTCCTGACTTTC.

The count of this clone is one. The chain employs TRBV4-1 and TRBJ1-1; 9 bases line up with TRBD1. Trimming at V came to 4 bases and at J to 1 base, leaving 13 bases not matched to a gene. Germline loops: CDR1 MGHRA, CDR2 YSYEKL. The CDR3 totals 18 residues. This CDR3 is CASSPSRGQGVSNTEAFF. The CDR3 region has the DNA TGCGCCAGCAGCCCTAGTCGGGGACAGGGTGTGTCGAACACTGAAGCTTTCTTT.

This chain links TRBV18 with TRBJ1-5; D is unclear. Trimming removed 4 bases at V and 5 bases at J, with 12 bases between. The CDR3 has 14 residues. CDR1 and CDR2 from the germline V gene are KGHSH and LQKENI. Written as DNA, the CDR3 is TGTGCCAGCTCACTGACGGGGAGCGATCAGCCCCAGCATTTT. This translates into CASSLTGSDQPQHF. The complete variable domain, with remaining parts taken from reference TRBV18 and TRBJ1-5, reads NAGVMQNPRHLVRRRGQEARLRCSPMKGHSHVYWYRQLPEEGLKFMVYLQKENIIDESGMPKERFSAEFPKEGPSILRIQQVVRGDSAAYFCASSLTGSDQPQHFGDGTRLSIL.

The chain links TRBV7-9 to TRBJ1-1; D remains ambiguous. The V and J ends lost 4 bases and 2 bases respectively, with 8 bases between them. In germline, CDR1 is SEHNR, CDR2 FQNEAQ (reference sequence). This CDR3 comprises 13 residues. The CDR3 DNA reads TGTGCCAGCAGCTCCCTCCCTAACACTGAAGCTTTCTTT. Its protein is CASSSLPNTEAFF.

This clone was counted a few times. The chain has TRBV2 and TRBJ2-7; D possibly corresponds to TRBD2 (5 bases). V gave up 3 bases and J gave up 0 bases, with 9 bases separating them. The CDR3 loop spans 14 amino acids. Germline V gene data show CDR1 as SNHLY and CDR2 as FYNNEI. In DNA form, the CDR3 reads TGTGCCAGCAGTGATGCTAGCAGCTCCTACGAGCAGTACTTC. Amino acids: CASSDASSSYEQYF. Filled out from reference TRBV2 and TRBJ2-7, the complete variable domain reads EPEVTQTPSHQVTQMGQEVILRCVPISNHLYFYWYRQILGQKVEFLVSFYNNEISEKSEIFDDQFSVERPDGSNFTLKIRSTKLEDSAMYFCASSDASSSYEQYFGPGTRLTVT.

This clone was counted between two and nine times. The chain carries TRBV3-1 (or the pseudogene TRBV3-2) and TRBJ1-2; tentatively, D is TRBD1 (5 bases). The CDR3 extends over 15 amino acids. Trimming shortened V by 0 bases and J by 3 bases, and 11 bases separated the two germline ends. The germline CDR1 and CDR2 sequences are LGHDT and YNNKEL (reference sequence). The DNA for the CDR3 is TGTGCCAGCAGCCAAGACAGTCGACAGTACTATGGCTACACCTTC. It specifies CASSQDSRQYYGYTF.

This clone has just a few counts. The chain uses TRBV5-1 and TRBJ1-4; 12 positions agree with TRBD1. The CDR3 sequence is 16 residues long. Looked up from germline, CDR1 is SGHRS and CDR2 is YFSETQ. J gave up 8 bases and V 4 bases, and 9 bases lay outside the gene matches. The CDR3 reads CASSQGQGALGEKLFF. DNA for the CDR3: TGCGCCAGCAGCCAGGGACAGGGGGCTCTAGGCGAAAAACTGTTTTTT.

There are a few counts of this clone. The CDR3 DNA reads as TGTGCCAGCAGTTACTCGGGTGTGGGTGAGACTGAAGCTTTCTTT. It is translated as CASSYSGVGETEAFF. The chain employs TRBV6-2 or TRBV6-3 and TRBJ1-1; D remains unclear. Germline V gene data show CDR1 as MNHEY and CDR2 as SVGEGT. The V end was cut by 0 bases, the J end by 5 bases, with 13 bases between. The CDR3 spans 15 residues.

The gene calls are TRBV6-2 or TRBV6-3 and TRBJ2-7, with 7 bases fitting TRBD2. The length of the CDR3 is 15 residues. Germline lookup yields CDR1 MNHEY and CDR2 SVGEGT. J lost 3 bases, V lost 6 bases, and 11 bases had no gene match. DNA of the CDR3: TGTGCCAGCAGCTCTAGACTAGCTGATCGCTACGAGCAGTACTTC. Translation gives CASSSRLADRYEQYF.